Below, 11 T cell receptor beta chains from the same sample are listed, as sequenced in a study of cytomegalovirus exposure and HLA in healthy donors. The PCR employed 60 Vbeta primers together with 13 Jbeta primers. Clones were sequenced by immunoSEQ multiplex PCR, and TCRdb holds only the in-frame ones, with some missing. The table records under 40,000 clones, roughly 76% of them present only once. Specimen: PBMCs. The receptors were gathered from a middle-aged woman in good health and CMV-seronegative.

The gene calls are TRBV4-2 and TRBJ2-5; D is uncertain. The germline CDR1 and CDR2 sequences are LGHNA and YNFKEQ. Trimming pared 4 bases from V and 2 bases from J, leaving 11 bases between. This CDR3 region has 14 residues. In DNA form, the CDR3 reads TGTGCCAGCAGCCGTAATGGGCAGCAAGAGACCCAGTACTTC. It specifies CASSRNGQQETQYF.

This clone was recorded a few times. The chain carries TRBV9 and TRBJ2-3; 13 nucleotides agree with TRBD2. Germline V gene sequence: CDR1 SGDLS, CDR2 YYNGEE. This CDR3 has 15 residues. Trimming removed 1 base from V and 6 bases from J; junction bases left unmatched: 2. CDR3 amino acids: CASSVMGLAGDTQYF. CDR3 bases: TGTGCCAGCAGCGTAATGGGACTAGCGGGGGATACGCAGTATTTT.

This clone turned up a few times. V and J are TRBV4-2 and TRBJ2-2; 12 bases line up with TRBD2. The ends lost 4 bases at V and 0 bases at J; junction bases unmatched: 6. Per the germline V gene, CDR1 is LGHNA and CDR2 is YNFKEQ. The CDR3 has 18 amino acids. The CDR3 here is CASSLTSGGLSNTGELFF. CDR3 in DNA: TGTGCCAGCAGCCTAACTAGCGGGGGGCTTTCGAACACCGGGGAGCTGTTTTTT.

This chain joins TRBV19 and TRBJ1-1; 11 nucleotides match TRBD1. The CDR3 runs to 13 residues. In germline, CDR1 is LNHDA, CDR2 SQIVND (reference sequence). V trimming: 11 bases; J trimming: 5 bases; junction bases outside the gene matches: 7. This CDR3 reads CASGQGARTEAFF. The CDR3 nucleotides are TGTGCCTCCGGACAGGGGGCGAGGACTGAAGCTTTCTTT.

This chain links TRBV6-5 with TRBJ2-7; D is unresolved. CDR3 length equals 13 residues. The V end lost 6 bases, the J end lost 4 bases, and 13 bases lay between the germline ends. CDR1 MNHEY and CDR2 SVGAGI come from the germline V gene. As DNA, the CDR3 is TGTGCCAGCAGCGGTACCATACCGTACGAGCAGTACTTC. Translation gives CASSGTIPYEQYF.

CDR3 DNA sequence: TGTGCCAGCAGTTTATCTGAGGGGGCGATCTCCTACGAGCAGTACTTC. Translating it yields CASSLSEGAISYEQYF. The chain links TRBV27 to TRBJ2-7, with 7 bases identical to TRBD1. The CDR3 sequence is 16 residues long. V was pared by 0 bases and J by 0 bases, with 5 bases of the junction left unmatched. CDR1 is MNHEY, CDR2 SMNVEV, per germline (reference sequence).

V is TRBV6-5 and J is TRBJ2-5, with D perhaps TRBD1 (6 bases). Germline-derived CDR1 and CDR2 are MNHEY and SVGAGI. V gave up 6 bases and J gave up 4 bases, with 15 bases separating them. The CDR3 spans 14 residues. CDR3 sequence: CASSTGTYGETQYF. The CDR3 DNA reads TGTGCCAGCAGCACCGGGACATATGGAGAGACCCAGTACTTC.

The V gene is TRBV7-9, the J gene TRBJ1-1, with D unresolved. Germline V lookup: CDR1 SEHNR, CDR2 FQNEAQ (reference sequence). The CDR3 is 15 residues long. V was shortened by 0 bases and J by 1 base, with 9 bases between the two germline ends. CDR3 DNA: TGTGCCAGCAGCTTAGCAGTCACAGAGAACACTGAAGCTTTCTTT. Translating gives CASSLAVTENTEAFF.

This chain links TRBV2 with TRBJ2-1; the D is unclear. The CDR3 loop spans 15 amino acids. CDR1 and CDR2 from the germline V gene are SNHLY and FYNNEI. V lost 6 bases to trimming and J lost 0 bases, with 12 bases between them. CDR3 DNA sequence: TGTGCCAGCAGCCCCCCCGCGGACTCCTACAATGAGCAGTTCTTC. It is translated as CASSPPADSYNEQFF.

The V and J genes are TRBV5-1 and TRBJ2-5; TRBD2 matches at 9 bases. The CDR3 covers 15 residues. The junction had 2 bases not matched to a gene; V was cut back by 0 bases and J by 2 bases. The germline CDR1 and CDR2 sequences are SGHRS and YFSETQ. For the CDR3, the DNA is TGCGCCAGCAGCTTGGTGCGGGGGGGGCAAGAGACCCAGTACTTC. It translates to CASSLVRGGQETQYF.

The V gene is TRBV2, the J gene TRBJ1-1; perhaps TRBD1 as D (6 bases). This CDR3 is built from 17 residues. Trimming stripped 6 bases from V and 0 bases from J, with 20 bases between. The germline V gene encodes CDR1 SNHLY and CDR2 FYNNEI. CDR3 DNA: TGTGCCAGCAGAGTCACAGGGCCCCATAAATTGAACACTGAAGCTTTCTTT. As protein: CASRVTGPHKLNTEAFF.